The 32 T cell receptor beta chains presented below share a single source sample, sequenced in a study of OX40 agonist ivuxolimab in advanced cancers. Clones were sequenced by immunoSEQ multiplex PCR, and TCRdb holds only the in-frame ones, with some missing. The profile shows about 84,000 clones, approximately 88% of them singletons. The source was CD4+ or CD8+ T cells sorted from blood, collected in a trial of the OX40 agonist ivuxolimab. These receptors all come from an adult with an advanced solid tumor such as melanoma, head and neck, liver or kidney cancer.

The V call is TRBV30, the J call TRBJ1-4; D not resolved. Per the germline V gene, CDR1 is GTSNPN and CDR2 is SVGIG (reference sequence). Trimming stripped 3 bases from V and 5 bases from J, with 10 bases between. There are 13 residues in the CDR3. CDR3 loop: CAWRQRLNEKLFF. The CDR3 DNA sequence: TGTGCCTGGAGACAGAGATTAAATGAAAAACTGTTTTTT.

The chain recombines TRBV7-9 with TRBJ1-1; D gene unclear. Trimming shortened V by 5 bases and J by 1 base, and 11 bases separated the two germline ends. This CDR3 comprises 14 residues. The germline gives CDR1 SEHNR, CDR2 FQNEAQ (reference sequence). The CDR3 loop is CASSPGRENTEAFF. The CDR3 nucleotides read TGTGCCAGCAGCCCCGGACGGGAGAACACTGAAGCTTTCTTT.

V is TRBV20-1 and J is TRBJ2-5; no clear D. V lost 6 bases and J 2 bases, leaving 7 bases between the germline ends. The CDR3 runs 11 residues. CDR1 is DFQATT, CDR2 SNEGSKA, per germline (reference sequence). CDR3 residues: CSAPKQETQYF. CDR3 bases: TGCAGTGCGCCGAAACAAGAGACCCAGTACTTC.

This clone is termed medium-sized (0.01 to 0.1%). The chain recombines TRBV7-3 with TRBJ2-1; D unresolved. V shed 1 base and J shed 5 bases, with 6 bases lying between them. Germline assignment: CDR1 SGHTA and CDR2 FQGTGA. The CDR3 covers 13 residues. CDR3 bases: TGTGCCAGCAGCTTAAGCCAGAACAATGAGCAGTTCTTC. Its protein product is CASSLSQNNEQFF.

CDR3 sequence reads: CSIGVGPEAFF. As DNA, the CDR3 is TGCAGCATAGGAGTTGGCCCTGAAGCTTTCTTT. J is TRBJ1-1 and V is TRBV29-1; D call uncertain. The germline V gene has CDR1 SQVTM and CDR2 ANQGSEA. The CDR3 totals 11 residues. V lost 8 bases to trimming and J lost 6 bases, with 13 bases between them.

CDR3 nucleotide sequence: TGTGCCAGCAGCTTAGTTGGGGGGGGGCTTAATGAAAAACTGTTTTTT. It translates to CASSLVGGGLNEKLFF. The rearrangement joins TRBV11-2 to TRBJ1-4, with D possibly TRBD1 on 6 matching bases. This CDR3 has 16 residues. Germline V CDR1 and CDR2: SGHAT, FQNNGV. Trimming removed 1 base from V and 4 bases from J, with 13 bases in between.

V is TRBV7-2 and J is TRBJ2-4, with TRBD2 matching 7 bases. The length of the CDR3 is 16 residues. Trimming removed 5 bases from V and 5 bases from J; junction bases left unmatched: 12. Germline V lookup: CDR1 SGHTA, CDR2 FQGNSA. CDR3 sequence reads: CASSQSSSSGENIQYF. In DNA form, the CDR3 reads TGTGCCAGCAGCCAATCTTCCTCGAGCGGGGAAAACATTCAGTACTTC.

This clone was seen a few times. The rearrangement joins TRBV7-2 to TRBJ2-5; TRBD2 aligns across 8 bases. The CDR3 length is 17 residues. J lost 5 bases, V lost 2 bases, and 13 bases had no gene match. Germline V gene sequence: CDR1 SGHTA, CDR2 FQGNSA. CDR3 sequence reads: CASSLRVSGAPSETQYF. The CDR3 DNA is TGTGCCAGCAGCTTACGGGTTAGCGGGGCCCCCTCGGAGACCCAGTACTTC.

Comments on this clone: The same CDR3 can be traced to other DNA sequences in this sample. This chain links TRBV7-3 with TRBJ2-1, with 14 bases identical to TRBD2. This CDR3 is built from 15 residues. Unmatched junction bases numbered 2, after V lost 4 bases and J lost 6 bases. The germline CDR1 and CDR2 sequences are SGHTA and FQGTGA. This chain's CDR3 is CASSSGTSGGNEQFF. The CDR3 DNA is TGTGCCAGCAGCTCTGGGACTAGCGGGGGCAATGAGCAGTTCTTC.

V and J are TRBV9 and TRBJ2-2; D is unresolved. V lost 0 bases to trimming and J lost 0 bases, with 9 bases between them. The CDR3 runs 16 residues. Germline assignment: CDR1 SGDLS and CDR2 YYNGEE. The CDR3 DNA reads as TGTGCCAGCAGCGTAGGGCAGCTAACGAACACCGGGGAGCTGTTTTTT. Translation gives CASSVGQLTNTGELFF.

The count of this clone is one. The chain carries TRBV4-2 and TRBJ1-4; perhaps TRBD1 as D (5 bases). This CDR3 has 16 amino acids. Per germline, CDR1 LGHNA and CDR2 YNFKEQ. V lost 0 bases and J lost 6, with 14 bases in between. The chain's CDR3 is CASSQDRGIEDEKLFF. The CDR3 nucleotides are TGTGCCAGCAGCCAAGATCGGGGGATCGAGGATGAAAAACTGTTTTTT.

The rearrangement uses TRBV19 and TRBJ1-5; no clear D gene. The V end was cut by 4 bases, the J end by 0 bases, with 13 bases between. The germline gives CDR1 LNHDA, CDR2 SQIVND (reference sequence). The CDR3 extends over 16 amino acids. CDR3 sequence: CASSRMASDSNQPQHF. The CDR3 nucleotides read TGTGCCAGTAGTAGGATGGCCTCAGATAGCAATCAGCCCCAGCATTTT.

V gene TRBV15 combines with J gene TRBJ2-6; possibly TRBD1 for D (6 bases). The CDR3 runs 16 residues. Trimming removed 3 bases at V and 1 base at J, with 10 bases between. The germline V gene has CDR1 LNHNV and CDR2 YYDKDF (reference sequence). The CDR3: CATSREDRSGANVLTF. CDR3 in DNA: TGTGCCACCAGCAGGGAAGACAGGTCTGGGGCCAACGTCCTGACTTTC. Looking up the rest from reference TRBV15 and TRBJ2-6 gives the full variable domain: DAMVIQNPRYQVTQFGKPVTLSCSQTLNHNVMYWYQQKSSQAPKLLFHYYDKDFNNEADTPDNFQSRRPNTSFCFLDIRSPGLGDTAMYLCATSREDRSGANVLTFGAGSRLTVL.

The CDR3 loop is CASSYSGVADTQYF. The CDR3, as DNA: TGTGCCAGCAGTTACTCTGGAGTCGCAGATACGCAGTATTTT. This chain connects TRBV6-5 to TRBJ2-3; no reliable D call. Germline lookup yields CDR1 MNHEY and CDR2 SVGAGI. The CDR3 is made up of 14 amino acids. The V gene lost 0 bases and the J gene lost 4 bases, with 8 bases spanning the gap.

The V gene is TRBV4-2, the J gene TRBJ2-6; TRBD1 aligns across 8 bases. Germline lookup yields CDR1 LGHNA and CDR2 YNFKEQ. This CDR3 is built from 17 residues. The J segment lost 0 bases and the V segment lost 4 bases, leaving 5 bases of the junction unmatched. The CDR3 DNA reads as TGTGCCAGCAGCCGGGGACAGGAGATCTCTGGGGCCAACGTCCTGACTTTC. Encoded protein: CASSRGQEISGANVLTF.

This chain links TRBV5-1 with TRBJ2-5, with D unclear. The germline V gene has CDR1 SGHRS and CDR2 YFSETQ. The CDR3 is 14 residues long. Trimming cost V 4 bases and J 5 bases, with 15 bases left between them. CDR3 in amino acids: CASSMRQVGETQYF. CDR3 nucleotides: TGCGCCAGCAGCATGCGTCAGGTCGGGGAGACCCAGTACTTC.

CDR3 coding DNA: TGTGCCTGGAGTGCAATATCTGACAGGGTGCCCCTCCACTTT. This encodes CAWSAISDRVPLHF. The chain is built from TRBV30 and TRBJ1-6; 7 positions match TRBD1. The junction had 10 bases not matched to a gene; V was cut back by 1 base and J by 13 bases. CDR3 length: 14 residues. The germline V gene has CDR1 GTSNPN and CDR2 SVGIG (reference sequence).

The gene calls are TRBV9 and TRBJ1-2; 7 nucleotides match TRBD1. The J segment lost 3 bases and the V segment lost 3 bases, leaving 8 bases of the junction unmatched. Germline V gene data show CDR1 as SGDLS and CDR2 as YYNGEE. The CDR3 contains 15 residues. CDR3 bases: TGTGCCAGCAGCGCGCTACAGGGGACCCACTATGGCTACACCTTC. Its translation is CASSALQGTHYGYTF.

The gene calls are TRBV5-1 and TRBJ2-3, with D uncertain. Germline V gene sequence: CDR1 SGHRS, CDR2 YFSETQ. The CDR3 has 14 amino acids. Between the trimmed V and J ends, which lost 1 base and 6 bases, there was a span of 12 bases. CDR3 loop: CASSLKGLGDTQYF. The CDR3 DNA is TGCGCCAGCAGCTTGAAAGGGCTTGGGGATACGCAGTATTTT.

V and J are TRBV5-1 and TRBJ2-2, with 7 bases aligning to TRBD1. Trimming removed 4 bases from V and 0 bases from J; junction bases left unmatched: 6. CDR1 and CDR2 from the germline V gene are SGHRS and YFSETQ. The CDR3 loop spans 16 amino acids. As DNA, the CDR3 is TGCGCCAGCAGCACGGGACAGACTACGAACACCGGGGAGCTGTTTTTT. It encodes CASSTGQTTNTGELFF.

This chain uses TRBV28 with TRBJ1-2; weak D call: TRBD1 (6 bases). V was clipped by 5 bases and J by 4 bases, with 20 bases between them. CDR1 is MDHEN, CDR2 SYDVKM, per germline. The CDR3 runs 16 residues. CDR3 DNA sequence: TGTGCCAGCAGTCCCCCTTCGAGGGGGGCGGGCTATGGCTACACCTTC. This codes for CASSPPSRGAGYGYTF.

A single count supports this clone. V is TRBV28 and J is TRBJ1-3; no firm D call. The germline CDR1 and CDR2 sequences are MDHEN and SYDVKM. V lost 2 bases to trimming and J lost 2 bases, with 16 bases between them. This CDR3 is built from 17 residues. The CDR3 sequence: CASSLLSQGGTGNTIYF. DNA for the CDR3: TGTGCCAGCAGTTTACTCTCCCAAGGAGGGACTGGAAACACCATATATTTT.

The chain links TRBV9 to TRBJ1-1, with D possibly matching TRBD1 (6 bases). The V and J ends lost 2 bases and 5 bases respectively, with 25 bases between them. The CDR3 extends over 18 amino acids. Germline V lookup: CDR1 SGDLS, CDR2 YYNGEE. CDR3 in DNA: TGTGCCAGCAGCGTCGAAGAGGGGGTAGGGTCCGGAGGGACTGAAGCTTTCTTT. Translated: CASSVEEGVGSGGTEAFF.

This clone appeared once. The chain combines TRBV7-3 with TRBJ2-2; 8 nucleotides match TRBD2. CDR1 SGHTA and CDR2 FQGTGA come from the germline V gene. The ends lost 4 bases at V and 4 bases at J; junction bases unmatched: 5. The CDR3 loop spans 15 amino acids. In DNA, the CDR3 is TGTGCCAGCAGCTCGGCGGGGGGCCGCACCGGGGAGCTGTTTTTT. Amino acids: CASSSAGGRTGELFF.

The chain employs TRBV29-1 and TRBJ2-7, with 7 positions matching TRBD2. The CDR3 spans 13 residues. Germline V gene data show CDR1 as SQVTM and CDR2 as ANQGSEA. The V segment lost 1 base and the J segment 5 bases; nucleotides outside the gene matches: 5. The CDR3 coding sequence is TGCAGCGTTGAAGGCGGGGGTTCCGACGAGCAGTACGTC. Protein product: CSVEGGGSDEQYV.

This clone was counted once. The V gene is TRBV28, the J gene TRBJ2-5; possibly TRBD2 for D (7 bases). V was clipped by 3 bases and J by 5 bases, with 13 bases between them. Germline assignment: CDR1 MDHEN and CDR2 SYDVKM. The CDR3 sequence is 14 residues long. The CDR3 nucleotides read TGTGCCAGCAGTTTGGGAGGGGGGGCGGAGACCCAGTACTTC. Encoded protein: CASSLGGGAETQYF. Looking up the rest from reference TRBV28 and TRBJ2-5 gives the full variable domain: DVKVTQSSRYLVKRTGEKVFLECVQDMDHENMFWYRQDPGLGLRLIYFSYDVKMKEKGDIPEGYSVSREKKERFSLILESASTNQTSMYLCASSLGGGAETQYFGPGTRLLVL.

A single count supports this clone. This rearrangement joins TRBV9 to TRBJ1-4; TRBD1 aligns across 9 bases. Trimming cost V 3 bases and J 8 bases; bases outside gene matches: 8. The germline V gene has CDR1 SGDLS and CDR2 YYNGEE. The CDR3 totals 15 residues. The CDR3 reads CASSESGTGREKLFF. DNA of the CDR3: TGTGCCAGCAGCGAATCCGGGACAGGGAGGGAAAAACTGTTTTTT.

The chain carries TRBV7-7 and TRBJ2-2; D is perhaps TRBD2 (6 bases). There are 14 residues in the CDR3. V lost 4 bases and J lost 7, with 13 bases in between. Germline V gene sequence: CDR1 SSHAT, CDR2 FNYEAQ (reference sequence). The CDR3 sequence: CASSSGTFDGELFF. DNA for the CDR3: TGTGCCAGCAGCTCCGGGACTTTTGACGGGGAGCTGTTTTTT.

This clone occurred once. The rearrangement joins TRBV28 to TRBJ2-5; 8 nucleotides agree with TRBD1. Germline V gene sequence: CDR1 MDHEN, CDR2 SYDVKM. The CDR3 has 15 residues. J gave up 1 base and V 6 bases, and 7 bases lay outside the gene matches. In nucleotides, the CDR3 is TGTGCCAGCAGACTCCGGGACAGGCCCCAAGAGACCCAGTACTTC. Residues: CASRLRDRPQETQYF.

This clone was detected only a few times. The rearrangement links TRBV10-3 to TRBJ2-3; 7 bases map to TRBD1. Per germline, CDR1 ENHRY and CDR2 SYGVKD. This CDR3 region has 14 residues. V lost 11 bases and J lost 0; bases outside the gene matches: 8. CDR3 nucleotides: TGTGCCTCAGGGGACAGTTCTAGCACAGATACGCAGTATTTT. Its translation: CASGDSSSTDTQYF.

The chain combines TRBV7-9 with TRBJ2-7; D is perhaps TRBD2 (5 bases). The V gene's germline CDR1 is SEHNR and CDR2 FQNEAQ (reference sequence). There are 16 residues in the CDR3. Trimming shortened V by 2 bases and J by 7 bases, and 21 bases separated the two germline ends. CDR3 sequence (DNA): TGTGCCAGCAGCTTAAAAGGCGGGCCTCACCCCCTGGAGCAGTACTTC. Protein: CASSLKGGPHPLEQYF.

The genes are TRBV27 and TRBJ1-3; TRBD1 aligns across 9 bases. This CDR3 is 16 amino acids long. The V gene end was trimmed by 5 bases and the J gene end by 0 bases; junction bases not matched to a gene: 5. In germline, CDR1 is MNHEY, CDR2 SMNVEV (reference sequence). For the CDR3, the DNA is TGTGCCAGCAGTAGGACAGGGGCCCTCTCTGGAAACACCATATATTTT. The encoded protein is CASSRTGALSGNTIYF.